The 15 T cell receptor beta chains in this list originate from one sample, sequenced in a study of OX40 agonist ivuxolimab in advanced cancers. Repertoires were generated with immunoSEQ multiplex PCR, while TCRdb's copy carries only in-frame clones and drops some. The profile shows almost 70,000 clones, approximately 90% of them singletons. The sequencing used CD4+ or CD8+ T cells sorted from blood, collected in a trial of the OX40 agonist ivuxolimab. These receptors came from an adult with an advanced solid tumor such as melanoma, head and neck, liver or kidney cancer.

This chain connects TRBV7-8 to TRBJ2-7, with TRBD2 matching 15 bases. With 1 base clipped from V and 9 bases from J, the junction kept 1 base outside the gene matches. Germline lookup yields CDR1 SGHVS and CDR2 FQNEAQ. The CDR3 has 14 residues. CDR3 protein: CASSLGGLAGGQYF. CDR3 DNA sequence: TGTGCCAGCAGCTTAGGGGGACTAGCGGGAGGGCAGTACTTC.

Note on this clone: The sample has other DNA sequences that encode this CDR3 too. The V and J genes are TRBV6-6 and TRBJ2-7; TRBD2 aligns across 11 bases. Germline CDR1 is MNHNY and CDR2 is SVGAGI (reference sequence). V lost 4 bases to trimming and J lost 1 base; unmatched junction nucleotides: 6. This CDR3 comprises 16 residues. In DNA form, the CDR3 reads TGTGCCAGCAGTTCCCCCGGGACTAGCGGTTCCTACGAGCAGTACTTC. This sequence encodes CASSSPGTSGSYEQYF.

The genes are TRBV19 and TRBJ2-2; 10 nucleotides line up with TRBD1. With 3 bases clipped from V and 6 bases from J, the junction kept 7 bases outside the gene matches. CDR3 length: 16 residues. Germline V gene lookup returns CDR1 LNHDA and CDR2 SQIVND (reference sequence). CDR3 coding DNA: TGTGCCAGTAGTATGGGGACAGGGGAAGGTCCCGGGGAGCTGTTTTTT. This sequence encodes CASSMGTGEGPGELFF.

This chain connects TRBV7-2 to TRBJ2-7; 8 nucleotides agree with TRBD1. The germline CDR1 and CDR2 sequences are SGHTA and FQGNSA. This CDR3 is built from 14 residues. Germline trimming cut 6 bases from V and 3 bases from J; bases unmatched to any gene: 7. The CDR3: CASRPGQAFYEQYF. The CDR3 bases are TGTGCCAGCAGACCGGGACAGGCCTTCTACGAGCAGTACTTC.

The gene calls are TRBV29-1 and TRBJ1-1; no clear D. This CDR3 contains 13 residues. The germline V and J ends were trimmed by 1 base and 0 bases, with 6 bases remaining between them. CDR1 and CDR2 (germline): SQVTM, ANQGSEA. The DNA of the CDR3 is TGCAGCGTTGAAGTGGTGATGAACACTGAAGCTTTCTTT. As protein: CSVEVVMNTEAFF.

This chain links TRBV4-1 with TRBJ2-7; 10 nucleotides line up with TRBD1. J was trimmed by 6 bases and V by 0 bases; bases with no gene match: 5. Germline CDR1 reads MGHRA; CDR2 reads YSYEKL. The length of the CDR3 is 15 residues. In nucleotides, the CDR3 is TGCGCCAGCAGCCAAGAGGGGACAGGGGTCGGCGAGCAGTACTTC. It is translated as CASSQEGTGVGEQYF.

The V gene is TRBV7-9, the J gene TRBJ1-6; 10 positions match TRBD1. CDR1 SEHNR and CDR2 FQNEAQ come from the germline V gene (reference sequence). V lost 5 bases and J lost 8; bases outside the gene matches: 9. The CDR3 totals 16 residues. CDR3 residues: CASSPNTGTGDSPLHF. The CDR3 DNA sequence: TGTGCCAGCAGCCCAAACACCGGGACAGGGGATTCACCCCTCCACTTT.

The gene calls are TRBV27 and TRBJ1-5; D unresolved. The germline gives CDR1 MNHEY, CDR2 SMNVEV (reference sequence). Trimming shortened V by 2 bases and J by 7 bases, and 9 bases separated the two germline ends. This CDR3 contains 13 residues. CDR3 DNA: TGTGCCAGCAGTTTACTGGCGGGACAGCCCCAGCATTTT. Its protein product is CASSLLAGQPQHF.

The rearrangement links TRBV9 to TRBJ2-5; 11 bases are a match to TRBD2. Unmatched junction bases numbered 9, after V lost 3 bases and J lost 5 bases. Per the germline V gene, CDR1 is SGDLS and CDR2 is YYNGEE. This CDR3 contains 16 residues. The CDR3 DNA reads as TGTGCCAGCAGCGCCCTACTAGCGGGAGTCTTGGAGACCCAGTACTTC. It translates to CASSALLAGVLETQYF.

The V call is TRBV28, the J call TRBJ2-7; tentatively, D is TRBD2 (5 bases). The germline CDR1 and CDR2 sequences are MDHEN and SYDVKM. CDR3 length: 14 amino acids. Deletions cut 7 bases from V and 3 bases from J, with 16 bases between. The CDR3 region has the DNA TGTGCCAGCACCATAGGTTCCGGGGTCTACGAGCAGTACTTC. It is translated as CASTIGSGVYEQYF.

CDR3 sequence (DNA): TGTGCCAGCAGTCGAAGTCAGGGGAGCAATCAGCCCCAGCATTTT. Its protein product is CASSRSQGSNQPQHF. The chain employs TRBV6-1 and TRBJ1-5; possible D gene TRBD1, 6 bases. Germline CDR1 reads MNHNS; CDR2 reads SASEGT. The CDR3 sequence is 15 residues long. V was pared by 5 bases and J by 1 base, with 12 bases between.

This clone was recorded only once. CDR3 in amino acids: CASRPGTGAETQYF. In nucleotides, the CDR3 is TGTGCCAGCAGGCCCGGGACAGGGGCCGAGACCCAGTACTTC. This sequence joins TRBV11-3 and TRBJ2-5, with 10 bases identical to TRBD1. Germline CDR1 is SGHNT and CDR2 is YENEEA. The CDR3 spans 14 residues. V was clipped by 6 bases and J by 5 bases; unmatched bases: 6.

This chain links TRBV2 with TRBJ1-5; weak D call: TRBD1 (5 bases). This CDR3 contains 15 residues. Germline V CDR1 and CDR2: SNHLY, FYNNEI. The germline V and J ends were trimmed by 8 bases and 0 bases, with 14 bases remaining between them. CDR3 nucleotides: TGTGCCAGCTGCAGCAGGGATGATAGCAATCAGCCCCAGCATTTT. It specifies CASCSRDDSNQPQHF.

This clone was recorded only once. The chain joins TRBV11-2 to TRBJ1-5, with 7 bases identical to TRBD1. Germline loops: CDR1 SGHAT, CDR2 FQNNGV. Trimming removed 1 base from V and 7 bases from J; junction bases left unmatched: 7. This CDR3 spans 15 amino acids. CDR3: CASSLVGGAGQPQHF. The CDR3 DNA is TGTGCCAGCAGCTTAGTAGGGGGCGCGGGGCAGCCCCAGCATTTT.

The chain employs TRBV18 and TRBJ2-1, with D unclear. This CDR3 contains 13 residues. With 0 bases removed from V and 7 bases from J, the gap between germline ends came to 7 bases. Germline CDR1 KGHSH, CDR2 LQKENI. CDR3 DNA: TGTGCCAGCTCACCACCGTCGGGTAATGAGCAGTTCTTC. Residues: CASSPPSGNEQFF.